This T cell receptor (beta chain) was identified during a study of CD8 T cells in Susac syndrome. A word on this clonotype: Its antigen is undetermined.

The germline CDR1 and CDR2 sequences are GTSNPN and SVGIG (reference sequence). Germline trimming cut 5 bases from V and 4 bases from J; bases unmatched to any gene: 8. This CDR3 contains 14 residues. Study-wide results and limits: The study recognized that the number of individuals in its TCR sequencing and HLA analysis was relatively small.

RNA in amounts of about 0.5 to 1 ug was reverse transcribed with random hexamers. An immunoSEQ multiplex PCR amplified TCR beta CDR3 over 54 Vbeta and 13 Jbeta. TCRdb recomputed calls from the immunoSEQ multiplex PCR reads with MiXCR, one row per CDR3 protein. The sample has roughly 300,000 distinct CDR3 sequences, about 85% seen once. This sequence joins TRBV30 and TRBJ2-7, with 10 bases that match TRBD1. The sample comprised CD8+ T cells from PBMCs. The sequence was collected from a human donor with multiple sclerosis. The CDR3 coding sequence is TGTGCCTGGGGACTTCCGGGACAGGGGTACGAGCAGTACTTC. Protein: CAWGLPGQGYEQYF. Complete variable domain (other parts from reference TRBV30 and TRBJ2-7): SQTIHQWPATLVQPVGSPLSLECTVEGTSNPNLYWYRQAAGRGLQLLFYSVGIGQISSEVPQNLSASRPQDRQFILSSKKLLLSDSGFYLCAWGLPGQGYEQYFGPGTRLTVT.